This entry concerns a single T cell receptor beta chain. What it binds is unknown. This specimen belongs to a study of blood T cells in healthy people across ages. The authors ran a second PCR of roughly 6 to 12 cycles using a sample-barcoded 5' primer and a J-beta primer mix. In TCRdb, the 5' RACE reads were re-called with MiXCR into one record per CDR3 protein. Of about 1.5 million distinct CDR3 sequences in the sample, around two fifths were seen once. The study, taken as a whole, reports: Total diversity from one million sequenced T cells was likely underestimated. Both naive CD4+ cell counts and diversity were greater in long-lived donors than in aged donors.

Sequenced material: blood. The clonotype comes from a woman younger than 35 in good health.

The CDR3 coding sequence is TGTGCCAGCAGTACGCCGGGACTAGCGGGAGTCGCTGAGCAGTTCTTC. The encoded protein is CASSTPGLAGVAEQFF. The V gene is TRBV2, the J gene TRBJ2-1; 14 bases match TRBD2. This CDR3 is built from 16 residues. V shed 5 bases, J shed 9 bases, and the junction held 9 bases outside the gene matches. The germline gives CDR1 SNHLY, CDR2 FYNNEI.